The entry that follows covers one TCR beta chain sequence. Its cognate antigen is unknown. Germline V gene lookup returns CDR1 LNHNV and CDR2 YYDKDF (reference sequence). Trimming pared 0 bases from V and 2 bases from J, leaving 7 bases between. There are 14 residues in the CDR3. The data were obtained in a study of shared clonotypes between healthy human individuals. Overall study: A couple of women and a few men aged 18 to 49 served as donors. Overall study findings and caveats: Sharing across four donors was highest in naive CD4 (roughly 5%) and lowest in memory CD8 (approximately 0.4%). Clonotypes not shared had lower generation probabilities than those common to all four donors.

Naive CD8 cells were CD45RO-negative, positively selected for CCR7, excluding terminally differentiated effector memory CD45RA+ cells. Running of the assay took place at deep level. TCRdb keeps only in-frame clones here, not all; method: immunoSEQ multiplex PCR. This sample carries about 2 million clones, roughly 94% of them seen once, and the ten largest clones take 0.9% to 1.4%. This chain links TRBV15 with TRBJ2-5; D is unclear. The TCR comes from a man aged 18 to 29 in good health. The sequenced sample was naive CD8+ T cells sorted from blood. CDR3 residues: CATSRDRQQETQYF. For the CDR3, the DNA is TGTGCCACCAGCAGAGATCGCCAGCAAGAGACCCAGTACTTC.